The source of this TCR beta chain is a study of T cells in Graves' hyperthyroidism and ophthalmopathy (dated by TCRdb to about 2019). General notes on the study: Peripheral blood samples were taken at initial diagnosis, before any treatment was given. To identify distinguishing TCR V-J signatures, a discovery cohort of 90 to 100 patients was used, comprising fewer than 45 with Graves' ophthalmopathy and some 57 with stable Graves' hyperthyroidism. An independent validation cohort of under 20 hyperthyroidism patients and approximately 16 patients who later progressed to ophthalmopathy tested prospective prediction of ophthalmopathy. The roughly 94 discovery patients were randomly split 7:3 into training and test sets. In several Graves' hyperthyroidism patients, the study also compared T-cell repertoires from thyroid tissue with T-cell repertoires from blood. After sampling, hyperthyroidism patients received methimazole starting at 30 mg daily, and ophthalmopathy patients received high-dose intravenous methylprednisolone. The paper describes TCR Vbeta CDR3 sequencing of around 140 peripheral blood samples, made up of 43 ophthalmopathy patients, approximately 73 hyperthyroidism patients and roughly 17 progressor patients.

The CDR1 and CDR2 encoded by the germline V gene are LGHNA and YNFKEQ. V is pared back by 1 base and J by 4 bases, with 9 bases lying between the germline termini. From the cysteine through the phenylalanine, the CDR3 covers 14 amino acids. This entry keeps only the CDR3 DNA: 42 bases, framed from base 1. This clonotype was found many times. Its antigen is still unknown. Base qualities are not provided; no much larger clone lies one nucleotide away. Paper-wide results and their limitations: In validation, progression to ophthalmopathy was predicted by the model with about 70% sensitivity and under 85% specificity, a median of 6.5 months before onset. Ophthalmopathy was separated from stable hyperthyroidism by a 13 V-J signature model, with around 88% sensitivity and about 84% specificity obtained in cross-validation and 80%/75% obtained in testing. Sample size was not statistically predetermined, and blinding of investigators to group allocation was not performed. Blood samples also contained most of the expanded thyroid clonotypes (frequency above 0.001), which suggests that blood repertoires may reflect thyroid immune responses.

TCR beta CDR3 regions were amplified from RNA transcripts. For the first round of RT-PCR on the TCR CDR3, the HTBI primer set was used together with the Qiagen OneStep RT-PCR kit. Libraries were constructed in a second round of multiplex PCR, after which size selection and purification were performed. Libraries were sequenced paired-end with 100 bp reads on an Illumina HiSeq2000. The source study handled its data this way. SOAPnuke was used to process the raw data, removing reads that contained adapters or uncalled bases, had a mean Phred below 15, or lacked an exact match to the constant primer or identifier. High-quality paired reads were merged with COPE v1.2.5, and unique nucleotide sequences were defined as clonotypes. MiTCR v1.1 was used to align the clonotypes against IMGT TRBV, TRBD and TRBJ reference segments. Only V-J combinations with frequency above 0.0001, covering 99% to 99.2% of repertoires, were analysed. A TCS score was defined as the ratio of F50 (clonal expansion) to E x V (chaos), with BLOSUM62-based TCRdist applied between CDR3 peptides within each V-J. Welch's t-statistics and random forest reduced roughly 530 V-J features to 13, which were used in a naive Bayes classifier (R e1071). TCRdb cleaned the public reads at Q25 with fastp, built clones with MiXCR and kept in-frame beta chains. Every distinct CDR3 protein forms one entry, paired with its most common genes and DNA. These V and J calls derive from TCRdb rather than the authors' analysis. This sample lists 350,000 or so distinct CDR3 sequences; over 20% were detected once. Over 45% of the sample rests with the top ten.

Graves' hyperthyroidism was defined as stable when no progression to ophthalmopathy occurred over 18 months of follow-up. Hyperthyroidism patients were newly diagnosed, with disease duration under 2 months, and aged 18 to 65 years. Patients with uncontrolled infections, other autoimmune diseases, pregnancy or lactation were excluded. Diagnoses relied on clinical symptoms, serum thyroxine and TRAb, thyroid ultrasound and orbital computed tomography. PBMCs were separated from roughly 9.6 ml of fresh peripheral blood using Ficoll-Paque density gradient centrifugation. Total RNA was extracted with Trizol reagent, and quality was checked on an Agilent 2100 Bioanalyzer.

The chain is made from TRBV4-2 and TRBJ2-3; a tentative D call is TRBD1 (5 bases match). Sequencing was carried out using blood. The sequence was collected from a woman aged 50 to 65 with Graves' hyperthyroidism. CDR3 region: CASSQGGSADTQYF. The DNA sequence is TGTGCCAGCAGCCAAGGGGGCTCGGCAGATACGCAGTATTTT.